The rows below give T cell receptor beta chains drawn from one sample of a study of T cell responses to AZD1222 COVID-19 vaccine. The method was immunoSEQ multiplex PCR; TCRdb's version includes in-frame clones alone and lacks a portion of them. Here the sample spans 60,000 to 85,000 clones, around 89% being singletons. Sequences were derived from peripheral blood, sampled 28 days after the second dose of the MenACWY control vaccine. The receptors stem from an adult who received the MenACWY meningococcal vaccine as a control. Each CDR3 is given with its conserved first and last residue. A D gene is named only where the DNA matches it firmly. Clone size is not always given. Where it is, it says once, few, many or a class for expanded clones.

v_call: TRBV21-1; j_call: TRBJ2-7; d_call: NA; clone_size: once; cdr3_aa: CASSKYAERTGRGHEQYF; cdr3_nt: TGTGCCAGCAGCAAATACGCGGAACGGACAGGGAGGGGCCACGAGCAGTACTTC
v_call: TRBV7-6; j_call: TRBJ2-5; d_call: NA; clone_size: NA; cdr3_aa: CASSLEASVRVQYF; cdr3_nt: TGTGCCAGCAGCTTAGAGGCCAGCGTTCGTGTCCAGTACTTC
v_call: TRBV6-2/TRBV6-3; j_call: TRBJ2-7; d_call: NA; clone_size: NA; cdr3_aa: CASSSPDTAYEQYF; cdr3_nt: TGTGCCAGCAGTTCCCCAGACACGGCCTACGAGCAGTACTTC
v_call: TRBV18; j_call: TRBJ2-5; d_call: NA; clone_size: NA; cdr3_aa: CASSRPAGVQKETQYF; cdr3_nt: TGTGCCAGCTCACGACCCGCAGGGGTCCAAAAAGAGACCCAGTACTTC
v_call: TRBV19; j_call: TRBJ2-7; d_call: NA; clone_size: NA; cdr3_aa: CASQETKIGEQYF; cdr3_nt: TGTGCCAGTCAGGAGACAAAAATTGGGGAGCAGTACTTC
v_call: TRBV4-2; j_call: TRBJ2-6; d_call: NA; clone_size: few; cdr3_aa: CASSPTRDTGANVLTF; cdr3_nt: TGTGCCAGCAGCCCGACCAGGGATACTGGGGCCAACGTCCTGACTTTC
v_call: TRBV7-3; j_call: TRBJ1-4; d_call: TRBD1; clone_size: NA; cdr3_aa: CASSLDRVDEKLFF; cdr3_nt: TGTGCCAGCAGCCTCGACAGGGTGGATGAAAAACTGTTTTTT
v_call: TRBV18; j_call: TRBJ1-2; d_call: NA; clone_size: NA; cdr3_aa: CASSPDSNYGYTF; cdr3_nt: TGTGCCAGCTCACCGGACAGTAACTATGGCTACACCTTC
v_call: TRBV18; j_call: TRBJ1-1; d_call: NA; clone_size: NA; cdr3_aa: CASSPMAGNTEAFF; cdr3_nt: TGTGCCAGCTCACCTATGGCCGGGAACACTGAAGCTTTCTTT
v_call: TRBV7-9; j_call: TRBJ2-1; d_call: NA; clone_size: NA; cdr3_aa: CASSLEAGRNNEQFF; cdr3_nt: TGTGCCAGCAGCTTAGAGGCAGGGAGGAACAATGAGCAGTTCTTC
v_call: TRBV6-5; j_call: TRBJ1-2; d_call: TRBD1; clone_size: few; cdr3_aa: CASSYSRTGGGYGYTF; cdr3_nt: TGTGCCAGCAGTTACTCCCGGACAGGGGGTGGCTATGGCTACACCTTC
v_call: TRBV9; j_call: TRBJ2-3; d_call: TRBD2; clone_size: NA; cdr3_aa: CASSVAGGYTDTQYF; cdr3_nt: TGTGCCAGCAGCGTAGCCGGGGGGTACACAGATACGCAGTATTTT
v_call: TRBV7-9; j_call: TRBJ2-3; d_call: NA; clone_size: NA; cdr3_aa: CASSPYLRDKGTDTQYF; cdr3_nt: TGTGCCAGCAGCCCCTACCTCCGGGACAAAGGCACAGATACGCAGTATTTT
v_call: TRBV28; j_call: TRBJ1-2; d_call: NA; clone_size: NA; cdr3_aa: CASSSGWEAMAGGYTF; cdr3_nt: TGTGCCAGCAGTTCAGGTTGGGAGGCAATGGCAGGAGGCTACACCTTC
v_call: TRBV7-2; j_call: TRBJ2-7; d_call: TRBD1; clone_size: NA; cdr3_aa: CASSPHGTAYEQYF; cdr3_nt: TGTGCCAGCAGCCCCCACGGGACAGCCTACGAGCAGTACTTC
v_call: TRBV27; j_call: TRBJ2-7; d_call: NA; clone_size: NA; cdr3_aa: CASSLKVSYEQYF; cdr3_nt: TGTGCCAGCAGTTTGAAGGTCTCCTACGAGCAGTACTTC
v_call: TRBV5-1; j_call: TRBJ1-2; d_call: NA; clone_size: few; cdr3_aa: CASSLVPANYGYTF; cdr3_nt: TGCGCCAGCAGCTTGGTCCCAGCCAACTATGGCTACACCTTC
v_call: TRBV5-8; j_call: TRBJ1-5; d_call: NA; clone_size: NA; cdr3_aa: CASTDGDSNQPQHF; cdr3_nt: TGTGCCAGCACGGACGGCGATAGCAATCAGCCCCAGCATTTT
v_call: TRBV3-1/TRBV3-2; j_call: TRBJ2-7; d_call: TRBD2; clone_size: NA; cdr3_aa: CASSHAGTSQKSYEQYF; cdr3_nt: TGTGCCAGCAGCCATGCCGGGACTAGCCAAAAGAGCTACGAGCAGTACTTC
v_call: TRBV5-4; j_call: TRBJ1-1; d_call: TRBD1; clone_size: NA; cdr3_aa: CASSLAGGEMAFF; cdr3_nt: TGTGCCAGCAGCTTGGCAGGGGGCGAGATGGCTTTCTTT
v_call: TRBV6-5; j_call: TRBJ1-2; d_call: TRBD1; clone_size: NA; cdr3_aa: CASSYDGTGYGYTF; cdr3_nt: TGTGCCAGCAGTTATGATGGGACAGGGTACGGCTACACCTTC
v_call: TRBV7-2; j_call: TRBJ2-3; d_call: NA; clone_size: once; cdr3_aa: CASSWGGTDTQYF; cdr3_nt: TGTGCCAGCAGCTGGGGGGGCACAGATACGCAGTATTTT
v_call: TRBV12-3/TRBV12-4; j_call: TRBJ1-2; d_call: NA; clone_size: NA; cdr3_aa: CASSLNGFYGYTF; cdr3_nt: TGTGCCAGCAGTTTGAATGGCTTCTATGGCTACACCTTC
v_call: TRBV19; j_call: TRBJ1-2; d_call: NA; clone_size: NA; cdr3_aa: CACKGMESGYTF; cdr3_nt: TGTGCCTGTAAGGGGATGGAGAGTGGCTACACCTTC
v_call: TRBV7-9; j_call: TRBJ2-7; d_call: TRBD1; clone_size: NA; cdr3_aa: CASSSRTGGVYEQYF; cdr3_nt: TGTGCCAGCAGCTCCCGGACAGGGGGAGTCTACGAGCAGTACTTC
v_call: TRBV7-2; j_call: TRBJ2-7; d_call: NA; clone_size: NA; cdr3_aa: CASSFDLYEQYF; cdr3_nt: TGTGCCAGCAGCTTCGACCTGTACGAGCAGTACTTC
v_call: TRBV2; j_call: TRBJ1-1; d_call: NA; clone_size: NA; cdr3_aa: CASKPWGTASEAFF; cdr3_nt: TGTGCCAGCAAGCCATGGGGTACAGCTTCTGAAGCTTTCTTT
v_call: TRBV7-2; j_call: TRBJ2-5; d_call: NA; clone_size: NA; cdr3_aa: CASSLVLIMETQYF; cdr3_nt: TGTGCCAGCAGCTTAGTACTCATTATGGAGACCCAGTACTTC
v_call: TRBV7-8; j_call: TRBJ2-2; d_call: NA; clone_size: NA; cdr3_aa: CASSLFGQRGELFF; cdr3_nt: TGTGCCAGCAGCTTATTTGGACAGCGCGGGGAGCTGTTTTTT